Sequencing of this TCR beta chain was carried out in a study of siplizumab effects on memory and regulatory T cells. Findings of the study overall: The study found that mappable alloreactive CD4+ clones averaged around 68% Treg-derived with siplizumab and around 30% in controls. Apparently more diverse than memory cells, naive T cells also seemed major alloresponse contributors.

In each sample, about 100,000 TCR templates were assayed. Some clones are missing from TCRdb's copy, which holds only in-frame ones; the method was immunoSEQ multiplex PCR. The sample holds some 100,000 clones, more than 95% seen once. CDR1 SGHTA and CDR2 FQGTGA come from the germline V gene. V was clipped by 8 bases and J by 4 bases, with 6 bases between them. This CDR3 has 11 amino acids. On this clone: The antigen is not known.

Input material: naive CD4+ T cells sorted from blood. The J gene is TRBJ2-1, the V gene TRBV7-3; maybe TRBD1 (6 bases). The receptor was derived from a human donor in good health. The CDR3 protein is CASGQYNEQFF. In nucleotides, the CDR3 is TGTGCCAGCGGACAGTACAATGAGCAGTTCTTC.